The 22 T cell receptor beta chains below all came from one sample that was sequenced in a study of T cell responses to AZD1222 COVID-19 vaccine. Assay: immunoSEQ multiplex PCR; the TCRdb copy retains only in-frame clones and omits some. The sample includes about 160,000 clones, 91% seen only once; the top ten take about 1.5%. Material: peripheral blood, obtained on day 0 of AZD1222 vaccination. These receptors all come from an adult in good health.

V and J are TRBV19 and TRBJ1-5; tentative D call: TRBD1 (6 bases). The V end was cut by 3 bases, the J end by 5 bases, with 17 bases between. The CDR3 sequence is 16 residues long. Germline CDR1 LNHDA, CDR2 SQIVND (reference sequence). CDR3 region: CASSMRGGPLDQPQHF. The CDR3 bases are TGTGCCAGTAGTATGAGAGGGGGACCCCTTGATCAGCCCCAGCATTTT. The variable domain in full, completed from reference TRBV19 and TRBJ1-5, reads DGGITQSPKYLFRKEGQNVTLSCEQNLNHDAMYWYRQDPGQGLRLIYYSQIVNDFQKGDIAEGYSVSREKKESFPLTVTSAQKNPTAFYLCASSMRGGPLDQPQHFGDGTRLSIL.

The V and J genes are TRBV19 and TRBJ2-3; D is uncertain. This CDR3 is built from 14 residues. Germline lookup yields CDR1 LNHDA and CDR2 SQIVND (reference sequence). V was clipped by 3 bases and J by 3 bases, with 10 bases between them. CDR3 region: CASSMPESTDTQYF. DNA of the CDR3: TGTGCCAGTAGTATGCCAGAGAGTACAGATACGCAGTATTTT.

This sequence joins TRBV4-1 and TRBJ1-5, with unresolved D. The V end lost 1 base, the J end lost 4 bases, and 8 bases lay between the germline ends. The CDR3 length is 14 residues. CDR1 is MGHRA, CDR2 YSYEKL, per germline. The CDR3 DNA reads as TGCGCCAGCAGCCAAGCCGAGGGAAATCAGCCCCAGCATTTT. It encodes CASSQAEGNQPQHF.

This sequence joins TRBV28 and TRBJ1-1; 8 nucleotides align to TRBD1. This CDR3 comprises 14 residues. Germline CDR1 and CDR2: MDHEN and SYDVKM. The ends lost 7 bases at V and 11 bases at J; junction bases unmatched: 15. The CDR3 loop reads CASTQRQGPLLAFF. As DNA, the CDR3 is TGTGCCAGCACCCAACGACAGGGGCCCCTGCTGGCTTTCTTT.

V gene TRBV28 combines with J gene TRBJ2-3; D may match TRBD1 or TRBD2 (5 bases each). Germline CDR1 is MDHEN and CDR2 is SYDVKM. The V end lost 6 bases, the J end lost 1 base, and 17 bases lay between the germline ends. This CDR3 has 16 amino acids. In nucleotides, the CDR3 is TGTGCCAGCAGGGGGACGACGGGACGCCGCACAGATACGCAGTATTTT. Translation gives CASRGTTGRRTDTQYF. Full variable domain (outside the CDR3, taken from reference TRBV28 and TRBJ2-3): DVKVTQSSRYLVKRTGEKVFLECVQDMDHENMFWYRQDPGLGLRLIYFSYDVKMKEKGDIPEGYSVSREKKERFSLILESASTNQTSMYLCASRGTTGRRTDTQYFGPGTRLTVL.

The J gene is TRBJ1-1, the V gene TRBV7-2; a possible D gene is TRBD1 (6 bases). Germline values: CDR1 SGHTA, CDR2 FQGNSA. The CDR3 extends over 16 amino acids. Deletions cut 5 bases from V and 6 bases from J, with 22 bases between. The CDR3 protein is CASSPGEGVVVSEAFF. CDR3 DNA sequence: TGTGCCAGCAGCCCCGGGGAGGGGGTCGTGGTGTCTGAAGCTTTCTTT.

This clone was counted once. This sequence joins TRBV10-2 and TRBJ1-2; no reliable D call. The V end was cut by 2 bases, the J end by 0 bases, with 19 bases between. CDR1 and CDR2 from the germline V gene are WSHSY and SAAADI. The CDR3 has 18 amino acids. CDR3: CASSEPLEYDLSNYGYTF. Here the CDR3 DNA reads TGCGCCAGCAGTGAGCCACTCGAATACGACCTGTCTAACTATGGCTACACCTTC.

The V call is TRBV10-2, the J call TRBJ1-2; the D is unclear. This CDR3 has 11 amino acids. V was shortened by 7 bases and J by 5 bases, with 8 bases between the two germline ends. CDR1 is WSHSY, CDR2 SAAADI, per germline. The CDR3 sequence: CASTSQYGYTF. CDR3 nucleotides: TGCGCCAGCACCTCACAGTATGGCTACACCTTC.

The rearrangement joins TRBV25-1 to TRBJ2-1; tentative D call: TRBD2 (5 bases). CDR3 length equals 11 residues. Between the trimmed V and J ends, which lost 2 bases and 11 bases, there was a span of 7 bases. Germline V CDR1 and CDR2: MGHDK, SYGVNS. CDR3 in amino acids: CASSEGLKQFF. Written as DNA, the CDR3 is TGTGCCAGCAGTGAAGGACTTAAGCAGTTCTTC.

In its sample, this clone was seen once. V and J are TRBV29-1 and TRBJ1-1; a possible D gene is TRBD1 (6 bases). Germline CDR1 is SQVTM and CDR2 is ANQGSEA. Deletions cut 3 bases from V and 10 bases from J, with 18 bases between. This CDR3 is 13 amino acids long. DNA of the CDR3: TGCAGCGTTGAGATCGGGGGCAGGGTGGGAGCTTTCTTT. Amino acid sequence: CSVEIGGRVGAFF.

The chain is built from TRBV27 and TRBJ1-4, with 9 bases aligning to TRBD1. V shed 3 bases, J shed 0 bases, and the junction held 5 bases outside the gene matches. Germline V gene data show CDR1 as MNHEY and CDR2 as SMNVEV (reference sequence). The CDR3 covers 17 residues. CDR3 DNA: TGTGCCAGCAGTTTTTTCAGGACAGGGGCAACTAATGAAAAACTGTTTTTT. Translated, it gives CASSFFRTGATNEKLFF. The full variable domain, in which reference TRBV27 and TRBJ1-4 provide the parts outside the CDR3, is EAQVTQNPRYLITVTGKKLTVTCSQNMNHEYMSWYRQDPGLGLRQIYYSMNVEVTDKGDVPEGYKVSRKEKRNFPLILESPSPNQTSLYFCASSFFRTGATNEKLFFGSGTQLSVL.

This chain uses TRBV6-1 with TRBJ2-1, with D unclear. CDR3 size: 14 residues. The ends were cut back, 1 base at V and 4 bases at J, with 8 bases in the middle. Germline assignment: CDR1 MNHNS and CDR2 SASEGT. The CDR3 bases are TGTGCCAGCAGTGAAGAGGACGGGTACAATGAGCAGTTCTTC. Protein: CASSEEDGYNEQFF.

The chain links TRBV10-3 to TRBJ2-7; 8 bases agree with TRBD1. Looked up from germline, CDR1 is ENHRY and CDR2 is SYGVKD. CDR3 length equals 16 residues. The J segment lost 0 bases and the V segment lost 2 bases, leaving 6 bases of the junction unmatched. The CDR3 here is CAISEKRTGFSYEQYF. As DNA, the CDR3 is TGTGCCATCAGTGAGAAAAGGACAGGGTTCTCCTACGAGCAGTACTTC.

This rearrangement joins TRBV7-2 to TRBJ2-7, with 7 bases lining up with TRBD1. Germline V gives CDR1 SGHTA, CDR2 FQGNSA. V lost 3 bases, J lost 3 bases, and 11 bases stayed unmatched. CDR3 length equals 16 residues. This CDR3 is CASSFPGQDPDYEQYF. As DNA, the CDR3 is TGTGCCAGCAGCTTCCCCGGACAGGATCCTGACTACGAGCAGTACTTC.

The chain recombines TRBV25-1 with TRBJ2-1; 10 bases agree with TRBD1. After removal of 6 bases from V and 2 bases from J, the junction contained 4 bases not matched to a gene. This CDR3 has 15 residues. Germline values: CDR1 MGHDK, CDR2 SYGVNS. DNA of the CDR3: TGTGCCAGCAGGGAGACAGGGGGCACCTACAATGAGCAGTTCTTC. Translating gives CASRETGGTYNEQFF. Drawing the rest from reference TRBV25-1 and TRBJ2-1, the complete variable domain is EADIYQTPRYLVIGTGKKITLECSQTMGHDKMYWYQQDPGMELHLIHYSYGVNSTEKGDLSSESTVSRIRTEHFPLTLESARPSHTSQYLCASRETGGTYNEQFFGPGTRLTVL.

The V gene is TRBV19, the J gene TRBJ1-5; D is possibly TRBD1 (5 bases). V lost 0 bases and J lost 7, with 7 bases in between. Germline values: CDR1 LNHDA, CDR2 SQIVND (reference sequence). The CDR3 extends over 13 amino acids. CDR3 DNA: TGTGCCAGTAGTATAGACAGGGACCAGCCCCAGCATTTT. The encoded protein is CASSIDRDQPQHF.

This rearrangement joins TRBV5-6 to TRBJ2-2, with TRBD1 as a possible D gene (6 bases). The CDR3 loop spans 15 amino acids. Germline V gene sequence: CDR1 SGHDT, CDR2 YYEEEE. Trimming removed 4 bases from V and 2 bases from J, with 12 bases in between. The CDR3, as DNA: TGTGCCAGCAGCGGTGGGACATTCAACACCGGGGAGCTGTTTTTT. Its translation is CASSGGTFNTGELFF.

The chain recombines TRBV30 with TRBJ1-5; no reliable D call. The CDR3 runs to 12 residues. The V and J ends lost 4 bases and 4 bases respectively, with 8 bases between them. CDR1 is GTSNPN, CDR2 SVGIG, per germline (reference sequence). The CDR3 reads CAWTRGNQPQHF. The CDR3 DNA is TGTGCCTGGACCCGAGGTAATCAGCCCCAGCATTTT. The entire variable domain, with the rest obtained from reference TRBV30 and TRBJ1-5, is as follows: SQTIHQWPATLVQPVGSPLSLECTVEGTSNPNLYWYRQAAGRGLQLLFYSVGIGQISSEVPQNLSASRPQDRQFILSSKKLLLSDSGFYLCAWTRGNQPQHFGDGTRLSIL.

The chain links TRBV7-6 to TRBJ2-2; D not resolved. CDR1 is SGHVS and CDR2 is FNYEAQ in the germline V gene. V lost 4 bases and J 0 bases, leaving 9 bases between the germline ends. The CDR3 sequence is 15 residues long. Here the CDR3 reads CASSSRSANTGELFF. The DNA of the CDR3 is TGTGCCAGCAGCTCCAGGAGCGCGAACACCGGGGAGCTGTTTTTT.

CDR3 sequence (DNA): TGTGCCCCCCGGGCTCAGGGGGAGGTTGAAAAACTGTTTTTT. This encodes CAPRAQGEVEKLFF. This rearrangement joins TRBV10-3 to TRBJ1-4; 7 bases line up with TRBD1. The germline V gene has CDR1 ENHRY and CDR2 SYGVKD. The CDR3 runs to 14 residues. V gave up 11 bases and J gave up 7 bases; unmatched junction bases: 13.

V is TRBV6-5 and J is TRBJ1-5; maybe TRBD1 (5 bases). CDR1 MNHEY and CDR2 SVGAGI come from the germline V gene. Trimming stripped 5 bases from V and 1 base from J, with 9 bases between. The CDR3 sequence is 14 residues long. The CDR3 DNA reads TGTGCCAGCAGTCGACAGCCAAGCAATCAGCCCCAGCATTTT. It encodes CASSRQPSNQPQHF.

V is TRBV19 and J is TRBJ1-5; D call uncertain. The CDR3 runs 15 residues. Germline V gene data show CDR1 as LNHDA and CDR2 as SQIVND (reference sequence). Trimming took off 3 bases at V and 3 bases at J, with 12 bases between the two ends. CDR3 DNA: TGTGCCAGTAGTATCGACGCAAGTTTCAATCAGCCCCAGCATTTT. Encoded protein: CASSIDASFNQPQHF.